This TCR beta chain emerged from a study of cytomegalovirus exposure and HLA in healthy donors. The sample holds a few counts of this clone. Its antigen is currently unknown. PCR amplification relied on 60 Vbeta primers (plus 13 Jbeta primers). Some clones are missing from TCRdb's copy, which holds only in-frame ones; the method was immunoSEQ multiplex PCR. In the table there are 60,000 or so clones, 85% of which are singletons. The CDR3 is made up of 17 amino acids. Germline V gene sequence: CDR1 MNHEY, CDR2 SMNVEV (reference sequence). Trimming cost V 7 bases and J 5 bases; bases outside gene matches: 17. When sampled, the donors appeared nominally healthy, though they likely had unrecorded immune exposures. Overall study results and limits: Reports indicated that the classifier achieved high specificity and sensitivity in diagnosing cytomegalovirus status. Presence/absence analyses assumed roughly uniform sequencing depth across donors. Rarity marked most TCR sequences, yet some public TCRs occurred in many donors.

Sequencing used PBMCs. The rearrangement joins TRBV27 to TRBJ2-5; 9 nucleotides line up with TRBD2. This receptor was obtained from a female donor in good health and CMV-seronegative. The CDR3 bases are TGTGCCAGCAAGGGGGGCGGGGGCGGGAGGGCCCCTGAGACCCAGTACTTC. It yields the protein CASKGGGGGRAPETQYF.